The clone carrying this T cell receptor (beta chain) was detected a few times. This sample was included in a study of early T cells in non-severe SARS-CoV-2 infection. TCRdb reanalysed the 5' RACE reads using MiXCR and keeps one entry per CDR3 protein. Of 63,000 or so distinct CDR3 sequences in the sample, roughly 11% are singletons; the top ten hold 5% to 7%. J gave up 4 bases and V 8 bases, and 15 bases lay outside the gene matches. The CDR3 sequence is 16 residues long. Germline V CDR1 and CDR2: DFQATT, SNEGSKA (reference sequence). The clonotype was recovered from an adult who was a healthcare worker with PCR-confirmed SARS-CoV-2 infection or an uninfected control (not recorded which). V gene TRBV20-1 combines with J gene TRBJ2-3, with 10 nucleotides matching TRBD1. Sequenced material: whole blood, taken at baseline. CDR3 nucleotides: TGCAGTCAGCTAGGTCGACAGGGGGCGCAGTCAGATACGCAGTATTTT. Translating gives CSQLGRQGAQSDTQYF.